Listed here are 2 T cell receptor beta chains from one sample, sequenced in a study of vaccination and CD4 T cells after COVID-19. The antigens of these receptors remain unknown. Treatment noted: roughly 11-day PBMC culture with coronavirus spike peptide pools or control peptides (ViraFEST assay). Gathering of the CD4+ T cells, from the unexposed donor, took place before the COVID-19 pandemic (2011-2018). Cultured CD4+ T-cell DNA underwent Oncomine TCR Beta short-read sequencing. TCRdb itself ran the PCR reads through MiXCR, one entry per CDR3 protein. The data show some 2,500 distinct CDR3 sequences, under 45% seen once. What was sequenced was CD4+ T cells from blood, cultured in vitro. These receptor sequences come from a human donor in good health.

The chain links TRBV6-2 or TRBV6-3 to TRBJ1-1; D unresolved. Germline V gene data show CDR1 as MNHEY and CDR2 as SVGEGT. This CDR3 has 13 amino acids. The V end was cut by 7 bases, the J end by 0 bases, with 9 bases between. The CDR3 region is CASKFGLNTEAFF. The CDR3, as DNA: TGTGCCAGCAAATTTGGCCTGAACACTGAAGCTTTCTTT.

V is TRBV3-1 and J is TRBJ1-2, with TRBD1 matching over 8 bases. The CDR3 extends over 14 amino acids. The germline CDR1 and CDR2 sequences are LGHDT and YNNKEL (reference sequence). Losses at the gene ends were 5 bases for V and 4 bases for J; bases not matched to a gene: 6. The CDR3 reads CASSSRQGPYGYTF. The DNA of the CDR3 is TGTGCCAGCAGCTCTCGACAGGGGCCCTATGGCTACACCTTC.